Listed here are 13 T cell receptor beta chains from one sample, sequenced in a study of blood T cell repertoires in COVID-19. TCRdb keeps only in-frame clones here, not all; method: immunoSEQ multiplex PCR. The repertoire holds over 50,000 clones, with around 84% as singletons. Sequencing used peripheral blood. Receptors were obtained from a man in his 70s with active COVID-19.

The rearrangement uses TRBV3-1 (or the pseudogene TRBV3-2) and TRBJ2-5; unclear D gene. CDR1 LGHDT and CDR2 YNNKEL come from the germline V gene (reference sequence). Trimming stripped 2 bases from V and 4 bases from J, with 8 bases between. CDR3 length equals 13 residues. The CDR3 DNA follows: TGTGCCAGCAGCCAATGGGTAGCAGAGACCCAGTACTTC. This codes for CASSQWVAETQYF.

CDR3 bases: TGTGCCAGCAGCCCCGACAGGGCACGGGCTCAGCCCCAGCATTTT. Amino acids: CASSPDRARAQPQHF. This sequence joins TRBV6-5 and TRBJ1-5; 7 positions match TRBD1. The germline CDR1 and CDR2 sequences are MNHEY and SVGAGI. V was pared by 6 bases and J by 6 bases, with 11 bases of the junction left unmatched. The CDR3 runs 15 residues.

This clone was observed once. The V call is TRBV6-1, the J call TRBJ2-5, with 8 bases lining up with TRBD2. CDR1 and CDR2 from the germline V gene are MNHNS and SASEGT. The CDR3 is made up of 16 amino acids. V was pared by 1 base and J by 0 bases, with 4 bases of the junction left unmatched. This CDR3 reads CASSEESGGYQETQYF. In DNA form, the CDR3 reads TGTGCCAGCAGTGAAGAGTCGGGAGGGTACCAAGAGACCCAGTACTTC.

The chain recombines TRBV7-2 with TRBJ1-6; the match to TRBD1 covers 7 bases. The V gene's germline CDR1 is SGHTA and CDR2 FQGNSA. V was clipped by 8 bases and J by 10 bases; unmatched bases: 14. The CDR3 runs to 15 residues. The CDR3 is CASRSLEGARSPLHF. CDR3 nucleotides: TGTGCCAGCCGGAGTCTCGAGGGGGCTCGGTCACCCCTCCACTTT.

The chain joins TRBV7-9 to TRBJ1-5, with 11 bases identical to TRBD1. The CDR3 is made up of 15 amino acids. Germline CDR1 reads SEHNR; CDR2 reads FQNEAQ (reference sequence). Trimming removed 5 bases from V and 9 bases from J; junction bases left unmatched: 9. The CDR3 here is CASSTAGTGGLPQHF. The CDR3 bases are TGTGCCAGCAGCACAGCCGGGACAGGGGGGCTGCCCCAGCATTTT. The full variable domain, its missing parts supplied by reference TRBV7-9 and TRBJ1-5, is DTGVSQNPRHKITKRGQNVTFRCDPISEHNRLYWYRQTLGQGPEFLTYFQNEAQLEKSRLLSDRFSAERPKGSFSTLEIQRTEQGDSAMYLCASSTAGTGGLPQHFGDGTRLSIL.

The genes are TRBV10-3 and TRBJ2-1; D is perhaps TRBD2 (5 bases). Germline CDR1 and CDR2: ENHRY and SYGVKD. The CDR3 runs to 15 residues. V lost 2 bases to trimming and J lost 2 bases, with 10 bases between them. CDR3 region: CAISEEFSAYNEQFF. CDR3 in DNA: TGTGCCATCAGTGAGGAATTTAGCGCCTACAATGAGCAGTTCTTC.

In this sample, this clone turned up once. The rearrangement joins TRBV6-5 to TRBJ1-2; D is unresolved. Per the germline V gene, CDR1 is MNHEY and CDR2 is SVGAGI. The V and J ends lost 7 bases and 7 bases respectively, with 16 bases between them. This CDR3 contains 13 residues. The chain's CDR3 is CASTLGSAGGYTF. The CDR3 DNA is TGTGCCAGCACCCTAGGGTCCGCGGGTGGCTACACCTTC.

CDR3 region: CASSARDFYNEQFF. The DNA for the CDR3 is TGTGCCAGCAGCGCGAGGGACTTTTACAATGAGCAGTTCTTC. This chain joins TRBV9 and TRBJ2-1; weak D call: TRBD2 (6 bases). This CDR3 comprises 14 residues. In germline, CDR1 is SGDLS, CDR2 YYNGEE. Trimming took off 3 bases at V and 4 bases at J, with 11 bases between the two ends.

The genes are TRBV19 and TRBJ1-1, with D possibly TRBD1 on 5 matching bases. This CDR3 contains 13 residues. Germline CDR1 reads LNHDA; CDR2 reads SQIVND (reference sequence). The V gene lost 5 bases and the J gene lost 3 bases, with 10 bases spanning the gap. As DNA, the CDR3 is TGTGCCAGTAGTCACCAGGGTTACACTGAAGCTTTCTTT. Its protein product is CASSHQGYTEAFF. The full variable domain, with the rest looked up from reference TRBV19 and TRBJ1-1, is DGGITQSPKYLFRKEGQNVTLSCEQNLNHDAMYWYRQDPGQGLRLIYYSQIVNDFQKGDIAEGYSVSREKKESFPLTVTSAQKNPTAFYLCASSHQGYTEAFFGQGTRLTVV.

The chain has TRBV5-1 and TRBJ2-4; tentatively, D is TRBD1 (6 bases). CDR3 size: 15 residues. Per the germline V gene, CDR1 is SGHRS and CDR2 is YFSETQ. Trimming left V 0 bases short and J 4 bases short, with 11 bases between. The CDR3 loop reads CASSLAAGDKNIQYF. In nucleotides, the CDR3 is TGCGCCAGCAGCTTGGCGGCAGGGGATAAAAACATTCAGTACTTC.

This clone was recorded only once. V usage is TRBV19 and J usage is TRBJ1-6; 7 bases map to TRBD1. V gave up 5 bases and J gave up 10 bases; unmatched junction bases: 11. The CDR3 loop spans 15 amino acids. Germline CDR1 LNHDA, CDR2 SQIVND (reference sequence). The CDR3: CASSPPGGLESPLHF. The CDR3 DNA follows: TGTGCCAGTAGTCCCCCAGGGGGTTTAGAGTCACCCCTCCACTTT.

V gene TRBV6-5 combines with J gene TRBJ1-1, with D possibly TRBD1 on 5 matching bases. Germline V CDR1 and CDR2: MNHEY, SVGAGI. This CDR3 spans 15 amino acids. The V end was cut by 5 bases, the J end by 0 bases, with 13 bases between. In DNA form, the CDR3 reads TGTGCCAGCAGTCGCCCGACAGCAATGAACACTGAAGCTTTCTTT. Its translation: CASSRPTAMNTEAFF.

This chain links TRBV9 with TRBJ1-4, with D maybe TRBD1 (6 bases). Per germline, CDR1 SGDLS and CDR2 YYNGEE. The V and J ends lost 4 bases and 6 bases respectively, with 16 bases between them. CDR3 size: 15 residues. The CDR3 DNA is TGTGCCAGCAGCCCGAGTCCAGGGGTTTATGAAAAACTGTTTTTT. Encoded protein: CASSPSPGVYEKLFF.